Given below is one T cell receptor beta chain in context. The sample belongs to a study of blood T cell repertoires in COVID-19. Measured with immunoSEQ multiplex PCR; TCRdb has only the in-frame clones, and not every one. The repertoire consists of about 100,000 clones, with about 85% occurring once and the leading ten covering 2.1%. The CDR3 is made up of 14 amino acids. Per germline, CDR1 SGHTA and CDR2 FQGNSA. V lost 2 bases to trimming and J lost 4 bases, with 8 bases between them. The chain uses TRBV7-2 and TRBJ1-4, with no clear D. Sequences were obtained from peripheral blood. The sequence derives from a human donor in a cohort sampled during active COVID-19. CDR3 sequence reads: CASSLTRSNEKLFF. CDR3 bases: TGTGCCAGCAGCTTAACCAGAAGTAATGAAAAACTGTTTTTT. Using reference TRBV7-2 and TRBJ1-4 for the parts outside the CDR3, the full variable domain is GAGVSQSPSNKVTEKGKDVELRCDPISGHTALYWYRQSLGQGLEFLIYFQGNSAPDKSGLPSDRFSAERTGGSVSTLTIQRTQQEDSAVYLCASSLTRSNEKLFFGSGTQLSVL.